The 30 T cell receptor beta chains below were found in one sample sequenced in a study of Ad26.COV2.S vaccination and SARS-CoV-2 variants. Treatment meaning: some 19 received Ad26.COV2.S at low or high dose, single or two shots; about 5 received placebo; per-sample allocation not given. Collection of samples fell on day 63 after the first vaccine or placebo injection. Assay used: immunoSEQ multiplex PCR; TCRdb lists only in-frame clones, some missing. This sample carries some 300,000 clones, around 81% of them seen once, and the ten largest clones take approximately 2.2%. Material: peripheral blood, obtained in a trial of Ad26.COV2.S vaccine versus placebo. These receptors were collected from a person between 18 and 65 years old who received the Ad26.COV2.S COVID-19 vaccine or a placebo.

The V and J genes are TRBV5-1 and TRBJ1-4, with 11 bases fitting TRBD1. The CDR3 is 16 amino acids. V lost 4 bases, J lost 7 bases, and 9 bases stayed unmatched. Germline V gene lookup returns CDR1 SGHRS and CDR2 YFSETQ. The CDR3 DNA follows: TGCGCCAGCAGCCGAGGACAGGGGGCTATGGGTGAAAAACTGTTTTTT. Its protein product is CASSRGQGAMGEKLFF.

The chain joins TRBV4-1 to TRBJ1-1; D is perhaps TRBD1 (5 bases). Germline CDR1 is MGHRA and CDR2 is YSYEKL. The CDR3 contains 15 residues. V was trimmed by 2 bases and J by 0 bases, leaving 10 bases between them. In DNA, the CDR3 is TGCGCCAGCAGCCAACTACAGGCAATGAACACTGAAGCTTTCTTT. Translating gives CASSQLQAMNTEAFF.

The V call is TRBV5-1, the J call TRBJ2-3; 9 nucleotides align to TRBD2. V was clipped by 0 bases and J by 3 bases; unmatched bases: 2. CDR1 is SGHRS and CDR2 is YFSETQ in the germline V gene. This CDR3 spans 15 amino acids. The CDR3 DNA reads TGCGCCAGCAGCTTGGTAGCGGGGGCTACAGATACGCAGTATTTT. Translated, it gives CASSLVAGATDTQYF.

The V gene is TRBV11-3, the J gene TRBJ1-1; 8 nucleotides match TRBD1. Trimming removed 5 bases from V and 1 base from J; junction bases left unmatched: 6. The length of the CDR3 is 15 residues. In germline, CDR1 is SGHNT, CDR2 YENEEA. DNA for the CDR3: TGTGCCAGCAGCGCCCGCGGACAGGGGAACACTGAAGCTTTCTTT. Translation: CASSARGQGNTEAFF.

The chain employs TRBV5-1 and TRBJ1-1, with a possible D match to TRBD1 (5 bases). Trimming took off 1 base at V and 4 bases at J, with 17 bases between the two ends. From germline, CDR1 is SGHRS and CDR2 YFSETQ. This CDR3 is 16 amino acids long. The CDR3 nucleotides read TGCGCCAGCAGCTTGTACGGAGGGGCAGGGAGCACTGAAGCTTTCTTT. Protein product: CASSLYGGAGSTEAFF.

This chain joins TRBV20-1 and TRBJ2-5; D is uncertain. Per germline, CDR1 DFQATT and CDR2 SNEGSKA (reference sequence). CDR3 size: 14 residues. V dropped 3 bases and J dropped 1 base, with 12 bases sitting between them. DNA for the CDR3: TGCAGTGCTAGTTCCCCCCCAGCCCAAGAGACCCAGTACTTC. The encoded protein is CSASSPPAQETQYF.

The chain recombines TRBV18 with TRBJ1-1, with 7 bases matching TRBD1. Germline assignment: CDR1 KGHSH and CDR2 LQKENI. The CDR3 has 13 amino acids. The trim removed 5 bases at V and 10 bases at J, leaving 10 bases unmatched. CDR3 in amino acids: CASSGQGGISAFF. CDR3 DNA: TGTGCCAGCTCAGGTCAAGGGGGCATTTCAGCTTTCTTT.

V and J are TRBV30 and TRBJ1-5; a possible D gene is TRBD1 (6 bases). Trimming cost V 3 bases and J 6 bases, with 15 bases left between them. Per the germline V gene, CDR1 is GTSNPN and CDR2 is SVGIG (reference sequence). The CDR3 extends over 14 amino acids. In DNA, the CDR3 is TGTGCCTGGAGCAAGGGGGGAGTAATTCAGCCCCAGCATTTT. It specifies CAWSKGGVIQPQHF.

The chain employs TRBV6-5 and TRBJ1-2; maybe TRBD1 (5 bases). The CDR3 is made up of 13 amino acids. The V gene lost 6 bases and the J gene lost 2 bases, with 10 bases spanning the gap. Germline V gene data show CDR1 as MNHEY and CDR2 as SVGAGI. This CDR3 is CASRTEVNYGYTF. Here the CDR3 DNA reads TGTGCCAGCAGGACAGAGGTGAACTATGGCTACACCTTC.

The rearrangement uses TRBV5-6 and TRBJ2-5, with D hard to call. V gave up 1 base and J gave up 5 bases, with 15 bases separating them. This CDR3 spans 15 amino acids. CDR1 is SGHDT, CDR2 YYEEEE, per germline. DNA of the CDR3: TGTGCCAGCAGCTTGATGGAGCTCGAAGTGGAGACCCAGTACTTC. Translating gives CASSLMELEVETQYF.

This clone was picked up one time. V and J are TRBV5-1 and TRBJ2-1; D is possibly TRBD2 (5 bases). Between the trimmed V and J ends, which lost 1 base and 7 bases, there was a span of 24 bases. Germline V gene lookup returns CDR1 SGHRS and CDR2 YFSETQ. The CDR3 covers 18 residues. The CDR3 loop reads CASSLQPIGLQPTNEQFF. As DNA, the CDR3 is TGCGCCAGCAGCTTGCAACCTATCGGACTTCAACCGACTAATGAGCAGTTCTTC.

The CDR3 DNA is TGTGCCAGCCTCCCTCCGGGGGTAGACTATGGCTACACCTTC. Translation gives CASLPPGVDYGYTF. V is TRBV18 and J is TRBJ1-2, with D tentatively TRBD1 (5 bases). V was shortened by 8 bases and J by 3 bases, with 16 bases between the two germline ends. Germline loops: CDR1 KGHSH, CDR2 LQKENI. The length of the CDR3 is 14 residues. Drawing the rest from reference TRBV18 and TRBJ1-2, the complete variable domain is NAGVMQNPRHLVRRRGQEARLRCSPMKGHSHVYWYRQLPEEGLKFMVYLQKENIIDESGMPKERFSAEFPKEGPSILRIQQVVRGDSAAYFCASLPPGVDYGYTFGSGTRLTVV.

The rearrangement links TRBV4-1 to TRBJ1-5; TRBD1 matches 10 bases. This CDR3 spans 16 amino acids. The germline V gene encodes CDR1 MGHRA and CDR2 YSYEKL. The V gene end was trimmed by 4 bases and the J gene end by 5 bases; junction bases not matched to a gene: 8. Here the CDR3 reads CASSPQGGTGDQPQHF. CDR3 in DNA: TGCGCCAGCAGCCCTCAGGGTGGGACAGGGGATCAGCCCCAGCATTTT.

The V and J genes are TRBV7-8 and TRBJ2-1; D possibly corresponds to TRBD2 (5 bases). This CDR3 spans 14 amino acids. CDR1 is SGHVS, CDR2 FQNEAQ, per germline. V was cut by 4 bases and J by 9 bases, with 16 bases left in between. CDR3: CASSSNPAGGEQFF. The CDR3 DNA reads as TGTGCCAGCAGCTCGAATCCGGCGGGCGGTGAGCAGTTCTTC.

The J gene is TRBJ1-2, the V gene TRBV7-2; 8 bases fit TRBD1. CDR1 SGHTA and CDR2 FQGNSA come from the germline V gene. V gave up 1 base and J gave up 3 bases; unmatched junction bases: 4. This CDR3 contains 15 residues. The CDR3 DNA reads as TGTGCCAGCAGCTTAGGACAGGGGACGGACTATGGCTACACCTTC. It yields the protein CASSLGQGTDYGYTF.

The chain carries TRBV5-4 and TRBJ2-3; 10 bases are a match to TRBD1. V lost 5 bases to trimming and J lost 0 bases; unmatched junction nucleotides: 6. This CDR3 contains 16 residues. In germline, CDR1 is SGHNT, CDR2 YYREEE (reference sequence). Here the CDR3 DNA reads TGTGCCAGCAGGGAAGGGACAGGGGTAAGCACAGATACGCAGTATTTT. Translating gives CASREGTGVSTDTQYF. Full variable domain (remainder filled in from reference TRBV5-4 and TRBJ2-3): ETGVTQSPTHLIKTRGQQVTLRCSSQSGHNTVSWYQQALGQGPQFIFQYYREEENGRGNFPPRFSGLQFPNYSSELNVNALELDDSALYLCASREGTGVSTDTQYFGPGTRLTVL.

The gene calls are TRBV20-1 and TRBJ2-3; D possibly corresponds to TRBD1 (5 bases). With 3 bases removed from V and 3 bases from J, the gap between germline ends came to 13 bases. The CDR3 covers 14 residues. Germline CDR1 DFQATT, CDR2 SNEGSKA (reference sequence). CDR3 nucleotide sequence: TGCAGTGCTAGTAAATCTAAGGGGACAGATACGCAGTATTTT. Translating gives CSASKSKGTDTQYF.

The V call is TRBV7-8, the J call TRBJ2-2, with 11 bases lining up with TRBD2. J lost 1 base, V lost 1 base, and 14 bases had no gene match. CDR3 size: 21 residues. CDR1 and CDR2 from the germline V gene are SGHVS and FQNEAQ. The CDR3 here is CASSLVWLAGGVPQNTGELFF. The CDR3 region has the DNA TGTGCCAGCAGCTTAGTTTGGCTAGCGGGGGGCGTACCCCAGAACACCGGGGAGCTGTTTTTT. The complete variable domain, with remaining parts taken from reference TRBV7-8 and TRBJ2-2, reads GAGVSQSPRYKVAKRGQDVALRCDPISGHVSLFWYQQALGQGPEFLTYFQNEAQLDKSGLPSDRFFAERPEGSVSTLKIQRTQQEDSAVYLCASSLVWLAGGVPQNTGELFFGEGSRLTVL.

The gene calls are TRBV7-9 and TRBJ2-7, with TRBD1 as a possible D gene (5 bases). The CDR3 length is 14 residues. CDR1 is SEHNR, CDR2 FQNEAQ, per germline (reference sequence). V was clipped by 1 base and J by 6 bases, with 13 bases between them. For the CDR3, the DNA is TGTGCCAGCAGCTTAGATCCAGGGTTGTTCGAGCAGTACTTC. It codes for CASSLDPGLFEQYF.

The rearrangement uses TRBV5-4 and TRBJ2-3, with 12 bases lining up with TRBD2. There are 17 residues in the CDR3. CDR1 is SGHNT and CDR2 is YYREEE in the germline V gene (reference sequence). Trimming cost V 3 bases and J 2 bases; bases outside gene matches: 7. The CDR3 sequence: CASSSRLAGASTDTQYF. The CDR3 DNA reads as TGTGCCAGCAGCTCACGACTAGCGGGGGCCTCCACAGATACGCAGTATTTT.

This clone was found once. This chain connects TRBV28 to TRBJ2-7; TRBD1 is a possible D gene (5 bases). The CDR3 runs to 14 residues. V was cut by 2 bases and J by 2 bases, with 10 bases left in between. CDR1 and CDR2 from the germline V gene are MDHEN and SYDVKM. Here the CDR3 DNA reads TGTGCCAGCAGTTTACAGGGAATAACCTACGAGCAGTACTTC. This sequence encodes CASSLQGITYEQYF.

This chain uses TRBV4-1 with TRBJ2-5; 7 positions match TRBD2. Germline trimming cut 1 base from V and 4 bases from J; bases unmatched to any gene: 6. This CDR3 is 15 amino acids long. The germline V gene has CDR1 MGHRA and CDR2 YSYEKL. In nucleotides, the CDR3 is TGCGCCAGCAGCCAAGTTGGGGGGGTTTCAGAGACCCAGTACTTC. Its translation: CASSQVGGVSETQYF.

The chain joins TRBV6-5 to TRBJ2-4; D may be TRBD2 (5 bases). The germline gives CDR1 MNHEY, CDR2 SVGAGI. This CDR3 region has 16 residues. Trimming cost V 3 bases and J 0 bases, with 12 bases left between them. As DNA, the CDR3 is TGTGCCAGCAGTTATAACTGGGGAGTAGCCAAAAACATTCAGTACTTC. Translation gives CASSYNWGVAKNIQYF.

The chain couples TRBV19 to TRBJ2-3; the D gene is possibly TRBD1 (6 bases). CDR3 size: 14 residues. Trimming took off 6 bases at V and 4 bases at J, with 14 bases between the two ends. The germline V gene has CDR1 LNHDA and CDR2 SQIVND (reference sequence). The CDR3 region is CASRATGLADTQYF. The CDR3 nucleotides read TGTGCCAGTAGAGCAACAGGGTTAGCAGATACGCAGTATTTT.

The V call is TRBV28, the J call TRBJ1-1; perhaps TRBD1 as D (5 bases). V lost 6 bases, J lost 2 bases, and 10 bases lay in between. The germline CDR1 and CDR2 sequences are MDHEN and SYDVKM. CDR3 length: 13 residues. The CDR3 here is CASRLGANTEAFF. CDR3 sequence (DNA): TGTGCCAGCAGGTTAGGGGCCAACACTGAAGCTTTCTTT.

CDR3 region: CAISPGDDEKLFF. In DNA, the CDR3 is TGTGCCATCAGTCCAGGGGACGATGAAAAACTGTTTTTT. The J gene is TRBJ1-4, the V gene TRBV10-3; the D gene is possibly TRBD1 (6 bases). This CDR3 has 13 residues. Germline CDR1 is ENHRY and CDR2 is SYGVKD. V shed 5 bases and J shed 6 bases, with 10 bases lying between them.

The chain combines TRBV2 with TRBJ2-5; D is possibly TRBD1 (6 bases). Germline values: CDR1 SNHLY, CDR2 FYNNEI. The CDR3 covers 16 residues. Trimming took 4 bases from V and 3 from J, leaving 18 bases between them. In DNA form, the CDR3 reads TGTGCCAGCAGTGGAAAACAGAGGACAGTCAAAGAGACCCAGTACTTC. Protein: CASSGKQRTVKETQYF.

The chain links TRBV7-2 to TRBJ1-3; D is unresolved. In germline, CDR1 is SGHTA, CDR2 FQGNSA. The CDR3 is made up of 14 amino acids. V dropped 5 bases and J dropped 2 bases, with 10 bases sitting between them. In nucleotides, the CDR3 is TGTGCCAGCAGCGCCCTGGGGACTGGAAACACCATATATTTT. Its translation: CASSALGTGNTIYF.

The chain has TRBV3-1 (or the pseudogene TRBV3-2) and TRBJ1-2; possibly TRBD1 for D (6 bases). With 0 bases removed from V and 3 bases from J, the gap between germline ends came to 17 bases. This CDR3 has 17 residues. Germline assignment: CDR1 LGHDT and CDR2 YNNKEL (reference sequence). The CDR3 loop is CASSQDLGAGKYYGYTF. The CDR3 nucleotides read TGTGCCAGCAGCCAAGATCTGGGGGCGGGAAAATACTATGGCTACACCTTC.

The rearrangement uses TRBV28 and TRBJ1-1; tentatively, D is TRBD1 (5 bases). The CDR3 is made up of 15 amino acids. The ends were cut back, 4 bases at V and 1 base at J, with 13 bases in the middle. Germline V lookup: CDR1 MDHEN, CDR2 SYDVKM. The CDR3: CASSSPGVSNTEAFF. Written as DNA, the CDR3 is TGTGCCAGCAGTTCGCCGGGGGTTTCGAACACTGAAGCTTTCTTT.